Presented here are 30 T cell receptor beta chains from one specimen sequenced in a study of low-dose radiotherapy and immunotherapy resistance in tumors. As to time point: before trial treatment. TRAV- and TRBV-specific primers were used for first-strand cDNA, which covered alpha and beta chains. Amplification of TCRs used a constant-region primer and V-primer adapter for roughly 21 PCR cycles. TCRdb re-called the reads through MiXCR, storing one row per CDR3 protein. Of about 64,000 distinct CDR3 sequences in the sample, more than 25% were seen once. This sample comprised PBMCs, obtained before treatment. Receptors were obtained from a male donor with rectosigmoid adenocarcinoma.

Ten or more counts support this clonotype. J is TRBJ2-5 and V is TRBV12-3 or TRBV12-4, with D tentatively TRBD1 or TRBD2 (6 bases each). The germline V and J ends were trimmed by 9 bases and 0 bases, with 20 bases remaining between them. The CDR3 consists of 16 residues. The CDR3 reads CASSRGAGVHQETQYF. CDR3 nucleotides: TGTGCCAGTTCCCGCGGGGCAGGGGTCCACCAAGAGACCCAGTACTTC.

This clonotype was detected only a few times. V gene TRBV11-3 combines with J gene TRBJ2-1; 11 nucleotides align to TRBD2. Trimming at V came to 5 bases and at J to 2 bases, leaving 14 bases not matched to a gene. This CDR3 contains 19 residues. CDR1 SGHNT and CDR2 YENEEA come from the germline V gene. In DNA, the CDR3 is TGTGCCAGCAGCCCTGGTGTAGCGGGGGGGCTAGTCCCCTACAATGAGCAGTTCTTC. Translated, it gives CASSPGVAGGLVPYNEQFF.

This clonotype came up many times. V is TRBV19 and J is TRBJ2-1; possibly TRBD2 for D (5 bases). Deletions cut 4 bases from V and 12 bases from J, with 10 bases between. Germline CDR1 and CDR2: LNHDA and SQIVND (reference sequence). CDR3 length: 11 residues. CDR3 bases: TGTGCCAGTAGTAGGGGAGCCGGGCAGTTCTTC. It codes for CASSRGAGQFF.

As regards this clonotype: One base separates it from a far larger clone, so it is likely a read error. This chain uses TRBV5-1 with TRBJ2-5; D uncertain. Looked up from germline, CDR1 is SGHRS and CDR2 is YFSETQ. This CDR3 comprises 14 residues. CDR3 sequence: CASSLVQSWETQYF. For the CDR3, the DNA is TGTGCCAGCAGCTTGGTACAAAGTTGGGAGACCCAGTACTTC. The full variable domain, with the rest looked up from reference TRBV5-1 and TRBJ2-5, is KAGVTQTPRYLIKTRGQQVTLSCSPISGHRSVSWYQQTPGQGLQFLFEYFSETQRNKGNFPGRFSGRQFSNSRSEMNVSTLELGDSALYLCASSLVQSWETQYFGPGTRLLVL.

In this sample, this clonotype turned up many times. The CDR3 DNA sequence: TGTGCCAGCAGCTTAGCCAGGGGTACTGAAGCTTTCTTT. Protein sequence: CASSLARGTEAFF. The chain recombines TRBV7-6 with TRBJ1-1; D is possibly TRBD1 (6 bases). Trimming took 0 bases from V and 5 from J, leaving 7 bases between them. The CDR3 has 13 residues. Looked up from germline, CDR1 is SGHVS and CDR2 is FNYEAQ. The full variable domain, with the rest looked up from reference TRBV7-6 and TRBJ1-1, is GAGVSQSPRYKVTKRGQDVALRCDPISGHVSLYWYRQALGQGPEFLTYFNYEAQQDKSGLPNDRFSAERPEGSISTLTIQRTEQRDSAMYRCASSLARGTEAFFGQGTRLTVV.

V is TRBV12-3 or TRBV12-4 and J is TRBJ2-3; 8 positions match TRBD1. The CDR3 is 14 amino acids. With V trimmed by 5 bases and J by 5 bases, 6 bases remained unmatched. The CDR3 loop is CASSQTGGRDTQYF. The DNA of the CDR3 is TGTGCCAGCAGTCAAACAGGGGGAAGAGATACGCAGTATTTT.

This clonotype was seen only once. The chain has TRBV6-1 and TRBJ2-5; no clear D gene. Trimming shortened V by 5 bases and J by 2 bases, and 6 bases separated the two germline ends. Germline CDR1 and CDR2: MNHNS and SASEGT. The CDR3 length is 12 residues. The CDR3: CASSLIQETQYF. As DNA, the CDR3 is TGTGCCAGCAGTTTGATACAAGAGACCCAGTACTTC.

This clonotype was observed many times. This chain joins TRBV6-2 or TRBV6-3 and TRBJ2-2; D is uncertain. Trimming took off 4 bases at V and 11 bases at J, with 11 bases between the two ends. Germline lookup yields CDR1 MNHEY and CDR2 SVGEGT. This CDR3 is 12 amino acids long. The CDR3 is CASSSGRIELFF. The CDR3 nucleotides read TGTGCCAGCAGTTCAGGCCGGATTGAGCTGTTTTTT.

Regarding this clonotype: A far larger clone is off by one base, so a read error is likely. V usage is TRBV18 and J usage is TRBJ2-7; no reliable D call. Germline-derived CDR1 and CDR2 are KGHSH and LQKENI. The CDR3 totals 11 residues. V was shortened by 6 bases and J by 7 bases, with 10 bases between the two germline ends. CDR3 amino acids: CASSSVDEQYF. The CDR3, as DNA: TGTGCCAGCTCTTCGGTAGATGAGCAGTACTTC.

This clonotype was detected ten times or more. The rearrangement joins TRBV27 to TRBJ2-1; 9 bases fit TRBD2. V was pared by 11 bases and J by 0 bases, with 5 bases of the junction left unmatched. Germline V lookup: CDR1 MNHEY, CDR2 SMNVEV (reference sequence). The CDR3 runs 14 residues. CDR3 region: CACKLAGSYNEQFF. The CDR3 DNA reads TGTGCCTGCAAACTAGCGGGCTCCTACAATGAGCAGTTCTTC.

The CDR3 spells CASSFEGVTEAFF. For the CDR3, the DNA is TGTGCCAGCAGCTTTGAAGGGGTGACTGAAGCTTTCTTT. The chain carries TRBV7-2 and TRBJ1-1, with a weak D call TRBD1 (5 bases). Trimming left V 3 bases short and J 5 bases short, with 10 bases between. Germline CDR1 is SGHTA and CDR2 is FQGNSA. The length of the CDR3 is 13 residues.

In regard to this clonotype: This sequence is one base from a far larger clone and is likely a read error. The chain has TRBV9 and TRBJ2-7, with D perhaps matching TRBD2 (6 bases). V was cut by 0 bases and J by 7 bases, with 20 bases left in between. The CDR3 is made up of 16 amino acids. The germline CDR1 and CDR2 sequences are SGDLS and YYNGEE. The CDR3 sequence is CASSVASGELNNEQYF. The CDR3 DNA reads TGTGCCAGCAGCGTAGCTTCGGGGGAGTTGAATAATGAGCAGTACTTC.

This clonotype was observed at least ten times. The chain combines TRBV27 with TRBJ1-6; TRBD1 is a possible D gene (5 bases). The length of the CDR3 is 14 residues. Germline CDR1 reads MNHEY; CDR2 reads SMNVEV (reference sequence). V was clipped by 2 bases and J by 10 bases, with 12 bases between them. The CDR3 is CASSLAQGGSPLHF. The CDR3 DNA reads TGTGCCAGCAGTTTAGCCCAGGGAGGATCACCCCTCCACTTT.

About this clonotype: Since a far larger clone is one base different, this is likely a read error. The chain combines TRBV24-1 with TRBJ2-1; D perhaps matches TRBD1 (6 bases). This CDR3 comprises 14 residues. V was cut by 3 bases and J by 13 bases, with 18 bases left in between. CDR1 is KGHDR and CDR2 is SFDVKD in the germline V gene. DNA for the CDR3: TGTGCCACCAGTGATGACAGGTACCAAGAGACCCAGTTCTTC. Its translation: CATSDDRYQETQFF.

The sample holds many counts of this clonotype. The chain joins TRBV19 to TRBJ2-5; D is ambiguous. There are 13 residues in the CDR3. The germline CDR1 and CDR2 sequences are LNHDA and SQIVND (reference sequence). Trimming stripped 1 base from V and 4 bases from J, with 7 bases between. The CDR3 DNA is TGTGCCAGTAGTATAGTGGGTTCAGAGACCCAGTACTTC. This encodes CASSIVGSETQYF.

In this sample, this clonotype turned up many times. V usage is TRBV12-3 or TRBV12-4 and J usage is TRBJ2-7, with 8 bases that match TRBD2. CDR3 size: 15 residues. V lost 3 bases to trimming and J lost 3 bases; unmatched junction nucleotides: 7. In DNA, the CDR3 is TGTGCCAGCAGTTTTGTAGCGGGAAATAACTACGAGCAGTACTTC. Translated: CASSFVAGNNYEQYF.

Details on this clonotype: A far larger clone is only one base removed, so a read error is likely. The rearrangement links TRBV7-9 to TRBJ2-1; D not certain. Germline lookup yields CDR1 SEHNR and CDR2 FQNEAQ (reference sequence). This CDR3 spans 12 amino acids. CDR3 DNA: TGTACCAGCAGCTTAGCCACGGGTGAGCAGTTCTTC. Translated, it gives CTSSLATGEQFF.

This clonotype was found many times. The chain combines TRBV14 with TRBJ2-1; D uncertain. V was cut by 5 bases and J by 1 base, with 9 bases left in between. The CDR3 runs 14 residues. Germline V gives CDR1 SGHDN, CDR2 FVKESK. For the CDR3, the DNA is TGTGCCAGCAGCGAACAAAAGTCCTACAATGAGCAGTTCTTC. It is translated as CASSEQKSYNEQFF.

This clonotype was observed at least ten times. The chain combines TRBV6-2 or TRBV6-3 with TRBJ1-1; D is unclear. There are 13 residues in the CDR3. In germline, CDR1 is MNHEY, CDR2 SVGEGT. V lost 2 bases and J 8 bases, leaving 12 bases between the germline ends. The DNA for the CDR3 is TGTGCCAGCAGTTACCAGGTAGAAGGAGAAGCTTTCTTT. This gives the protein CASSYQVEGEAFF.

On this clonotype: A single base is all that separates this from a far larger clone, so a read error is likely. The chain links TRBV4-2 to TRBJ2-4, with 8 bases identical to TRBD2. The CDR3 sequence is 16 residues long. Losses at the gene ends were 0 bases for V and 13 bases for J; bases not matched to a gene: 14. Germline V lookup: CDR1 LGHNA, CDR2 YNFKEQ. The CDR3 loop is CASSQDQAGVYNEQYF. The CDR3 bases are TGTGCCAGCAGCCAAGATCAAGCGGGAGTCTACAATGAGCAGTACTTC.

The table lists this clonotype with many counts. This rearrangement joins TRBV5-4 to TRBJ2-1; TRBD2 aligns across 11 bases. The V gene's germline CDR1 is SGHNT and CDR2 YYREEE (reference sequence). V lost 4 bases and J lost 3; bases outside the gene matches: 3. This CDR3 spans 15 amino acids. CDR3 in DNA: TGTGCCAGCAGCATAGGGACTAGCGGCTACAATGAGCAGTTCTTC. It yields the protein CASSIGTSGYNEQFF.

V is TRBV20-1 and J is TRBJ2-5; 10 nucleotides match TRBD2. The CDR3 is made up of 15 amino acids. V dropped 3 bases and J dropped 0; count of bases not matched to a gene: 4. CDR1 is DFQATT and CDR2 is SNEGSKA in the germline V gene (reference sequence). Here the CDR3 DNA reads TGCAGTGCTAGGACTACTAGCGGGAACCAAGAGACCCAGTACTTC. It encodes CSARTTSGNQETQYF.

This clonotype occurred many times. The chain has TRBV7-9 and TRBJ2-5; tentative D call: TRBD1 (6 bases). This CDR3 region has 14 residues. V dropped 5 bases and J dropped 4 bases, with 14 bases sitting between them. Germline CDR1 is SEHNR and CDR2 is FQNEAQ (reference sequence). The CDR3 DNA reads as TGTGCCAGCAGCCCAACAGGGCCGACAGAGACCCAGTACTTC. It encodes CASSPTGPTETQYF.

As concerns this clonotype: A far larger clone is one base from this, pointing to a likely read error. Written as DNA, the CDR3 is TGTGCCAGCAGCACGGGAGGACAGGGAGCCTACGAGCAGTACTTC. This encodes CASSTGGQGAYEQYF. This chain joins TRBV6-8 and TRBJ2-7; tentatively, D is TRBD1 (8 bases). Deletions cut 6 bases from V and 2 bases from J, with 17 bases between. CDR3 length: 15 amino acids. The germline gives CDR1 MNHGY, CDR2 SAAAGT.

This clonotype qualifies as medium-sized. The chain employs TRBV6-2 or TRBV6-3 and TRBJ1-1; D might be TRBD1 (6 bases). The ends were cut back, 6 bases at V and 1 base at J, with 9 bases in the middle. CDR1 is MNHEY, CDR2 SVGEGT, per germline. This CDR3 has 13 amino acids. The CDR3 reads CASSPRGNTEAFF. For the CDR3, the DNA is TGTGCCAGCAGCCCCAGGGGGAACACTGAAGCTTTCTTT.

This clonotype was picked up many times. The V gene is TRBV5-1, the J gene TRBJ1-6, with 8 nucleotides matching TRBD1. The CDR3 has 15 residues. V shed 4 bases, J shed 4 bases, and the junction held 4 bases outside the gene matches. The germline gives CDR1 SGHRS, CDR2 YFSETQ. In DNA, the CDR3 is TGCGCCAGCAGCCGGACAGGGCAATATAATTCACCCCTCCACTTT. It specifies CASSRTGQYNSPLHF.

This clonotype was observed many times. The chain carries TRBV4-3 and TRBJ2-2; TRBD2 aligns across 11 bases. Trimming removed 4 bases from V and 4 bases from J; junction bases left unmatched: 5. Germline V gives CDR1 LGHNA, CDR2 YSLEER. The CDR3 contains 16 residues. This chain's CDR3 is CASSRGLAGGTGELFF. The CDR3 DNA reads TGCGCCAGCAGCCGGGGGCTAGCGGGGGGCACCGGGGAGCTGTTTTTT.

This chain links TRBV5-1 with TRBJ2-3; 8 bases are shared with TRBD2. The ends lost 4 bases at V and 0 bases at J; junction bases unmatched: 7. Germline CDR1 and CDR2: SGHRS and YFSETQ. CDR3 length: 16 residues. The CDR3 DNA reads TGCGCCAGCAGCCGCTTCCTAGCGGGTAGCACAGATACGCAGTATTTT. Amino acids: CASSRFLAGSTDTQYF.

In this sample, this clonotype turned up many times. The V gene is TRBV6-1, the J gene TRBJ2-1; TRBD1 matches 8 bases. The CDR3 is made up of 15 amino acids. Germline-derived CDR1 and CDR2 are MNHNS and SASEGT. The ends lost 6 bases at V and 1 base at J; junction bases unmatched: 5. CDR3 DNA sequence: TGTGCCAGCAGGACAGGGGTAGGGTCCTACAATGAGCAGTTCTTC. Encoded protein: CASRTGVGSYNEQFF.

The sample holds many counts of this clonotype. The CDR3 DNA is TGTGCTAGTGGTTTGGTAGGGGGACTTTGGGAGCAGTTCTTC. Its translation: CASGLVGGLWEQFF. This chain uses TRBV12-5 with TRBJ2-1, with D perhaps being TRBD1 or TRBD2 (6 bases each). The CDR3 is 14 residues long. Germline CDR1 and CDR2: LGHNT and FRNRAP. The V gene lost 0 bases and the J gene lost 10 bases, with 13 bases spanning the gap. Variable domain in full (rest from reference TRBV12-5 and TRBJ2-1): DARVTQTPRHKVTEMGQEVTMRCQPILGHNTVFWYRQTMMQGLELLAYFRNRAPLDDSGMPKDRFSAEMPDATLATLKIQPSEPRDSAVYFCASGLVGGLWEQFFGPGTRLTVL.